These T cell receptor beta chains were read from a single sample in a study of CD8 T cells in ankylosing spondylitis. TCRdb reanalysed the 5' RACE reads using MiXCR and keeps one entry per CDR3 protein. The sample lists about 36,000 distinct CDR3 sequences, 11% occurring once. The sample taken for sequencing was synovial fluid, either unsorted or a sorted T cell fraction (not recorded which). The source of these receptors is a male donor with ankylosing spondylitis. Each CDR3 is given with its conserved first and last residue. A D gene is named only where the DNA matches it firmly. The size of a clone is reported for some rows only, either as once, few or many, or as a class for expanded clones.

>TRBJ1-2|TRBD1|TRBV20-1|NA
TGCAGTGCTAGAGATTTAAGGAGGGGAAGGGGGCCTGGCTACACCTTC
CSARDLRRGRGPGYTF
>TRBJ2-7|TRBD2|TRBV7-9|many
TGTGCCAGCAGCCCCTCCGGGACTAAGGCCGGTGAGCAGTACTTC
CASSPSGTKAGEQYF
>TRBJ2-2|NA|TRBV5-1|few
TGCGCCAGCAGCCGGGGACGGATTAACACCGGGGAGCTGTTTTTT
CASSRGRINTGELFF
>TRBJ1-1|NA|TRBV29-1|many
TGCAGCGTTGCCTTTTTTGGGGAGGGCCCGAACACTGAAGCTTTCTTT
CSVAFFGEGPNTEAFF
>TRBJ2-1|NA|TRBV27|few
TGTGCCAGCAGTTTTCGGAGTAGCCTGGATGAGCAGTTCTTC
CASSFRSSLDEQFF
>TRBJ1-1|NA|TRBV29-1|many
TGCAGCGCCCGGACGGCTATGAACACTGAAGCTTTCTTT
CSARTAMNTEAFF
>TRBJ2-4|NA|TRBV20-1|few
TGCAGTGCTCGACCCGGGGGAAGCGTGGGAAACATTCAGTACTTC
CSARPGGSVGNIQYF
>TRBJ2-1|NA|TRBV10-3|few
TGTGCCATCAGCGAACCGAAAGGGTCTCTTAGAAATGAGCAGTTCTTC
CAISEPKGSLRNEQFF
>TRBJ2-6|NA|TRBV10-3|many
TGTGCCATCAGTGAGTTTCCCTTTATAGACCTCGGGGCCAACGTCCTGACTTTC
CAISEFPFIDLGANVLTF
>TRBJ1-2|NA|TRBV28|NA
TGTGCCAGCAGCCGCCGGGGGGTAAATAACTATGGCTACACCTTC
CASSRRGVNNYGYTF
>TRBJ2-1|TRBD2|TRBV10-1|many
TGCGCCAGTTCAGCGGGAGAGGTCTACAATGAGCAGTTCTTC
CASSAGEVYNEQFF
>TRBJ2-1|NA|TRBV7-2|many
TGTGCCAGCAGCTTCATGCGGGACCATTACAATGAGCAGTTCTTC
CASSFMRDHYNEQFF
>TRBJ2-7|NA|TRBV12-3/TRBV12-4|few
TGTGCCAGCAGCAGACTAGCCTACGAGCAGTACTTC
CASSRLAYEQYF
>TRBJ1-6|NA|TRBV2|few
TGTGCCAGCAAGGGACAATCACCCCTCCACTTT
CASKGQSPLHF
>TRBJ2-2|NA|TRBV13|NA
TGTGCCAGCAGCTACGAACCACAACTCTACAAGGTCGCTTACCCCGGGGAGCTGTTTTTT
CASSYEPQLYKVAYPGELFF
>TRBJ1-2|NA|TRBV2|NA
TGTGCCAGCAGTGCCAGGACCTATGGCTACACCTTC
CASSARTYGYTF
>TRBJ2-1|TRBD2|TRBV5-6|few
TGTGCCAGCAGCCCCGACGGGCGGGAGGGCCTAGGACAGTTCTTC
CASSPDGREGLGQFF
>TRBJ2-2|TRBD2|TRBV6-1|large
TGTGCCAGCAGTGTAACTAGCGGGAGGAACACCGGGGAGCTGTTTTTT
CASSVTSGRNTGELFF
>TRBJ1-2|NA|TRBV12-3/TRBV12-4|many
TGTGCCAGCAGTTTCCAACGGCCGGATGGCTACACCTTC
CASSFQRPDGYTF
>TRBJ1-2|TRBD1|TRBV20-1|NA
TGCAGTGCTAGAGATCCTGGACAGGGGAACTATGGCTACACCTTC
CSARDPGQGNYGYTF
>TRBJ2-7|TRBD2|TRBV11-2|NA
TGTGCCAGCAGCTTAGGACTAGCGGGTCTCTACGAGCAGTACTTC
CASSLGLAGLYEQYF
>TRBJ2-4|TRBD2|TRBV11-1|few
TGTGCCAGCAGCTCCAGCGGGGAAGCCAAAAACATTCAGTACTTC
CASSSSGEAKNIQYF
>TRBJ2-1|NA|TRBV7-3|many
TGTGCCAGCAGTCCAGGGTCTCATGAGCAGTTCTTC
CASSPGSHEQFF
>TRBJ2-1|NA|TRBV12-3/TRBV12-4|many
TGTGCCAGCTCACAGGGCTATGAGCAGTTCTTC
CASSQGYEQFF
>TRBJ2-7|TRBD1|TRBV4-1|few
TGCGCCAGCAGCCAAGATCGGGGACGGGACAGGGTGTTTCTCCAGTACTTC
CASSQDRGRDRVFLQYF
>TRBJ2-1|NA|TRBV11-2|many
TGTGCCAGCAGCGGACTCTACAATGAGCAGTTCTTC
CASSGLYNEQFF
>TRBJ1-3|NA|TRBV14|many
TGTGCCAGCAGCCCCCTTCCGGGACTGAACTCTGGAAACACCATATATTTT
CASSPLPGLNSGNTIYF
>TRBJ2-7|NA|TRBV4-3|many
TGCGCCAGCAGCCAAGATAGGTCGGGGGGCCATTACGAGCAGTACTTC
CASSQDRSGGHYEQYF
>TRBJ1-5|TRBD1|TRBV7-3|few
TGTGCCAGCAGCGCGGACAGGCATCAGCCCCAGCATTTT
CASSADRHQPQHF
>TRBJ2-7|NA|TRBV20-1|NA
TGCAGTGCTGGTGGGGGTGGAGTTGATGGGACATGGTACGAGCAGTACTTC
CSAGGGGVDGTWYEQYF
>TRBJ2-7|NA|TRBV6-1|many
TGTGCCAGCAGTGAAGTGGAGACAGCCTCCGTCGAGCAGTACTTC
CASSEVETASVEQYF
>TRBJ1-1|TRBD1|TRBV20-1|many
TGCAGTGCTAGAGTTGACAGGGGGCGCAGATTCGGTACTGAAGCTTTCTTT
CSARVDRGRRFGTEAFF
>TRBJ2-1|TRBD2|TRBV6-2/TRBV6-3|few
TGTGCCAGCAGTTACCTTACCGTAGGACTAGCGGGAGATCAGGCGAATGAGCAGTTCTTC
CASSYLTVGLAGDQANEQFF
>TRBJ1-2|NA|TRBV25-1|NA
TGTGCCAGCAGTGAATACCGGTTCGACAGGCCCTACTATGGCTACACCTTC
CASSEYRFDRPYYGYTF
>TRBJ2-1|NA|TRBV7-2|NA
TGTGCCAGCAGCCCGAGGGGGGGCAGGTGGAATGAGCAGTTCTTC
CASSPRGGRWNEQFF
>TRBJ2-7|NA|TRBV5-5|many
TGTGCCAGCAGGTACGGCCTGGGGGACTACGAGCAGTACTTC
CASRYGLGDYEQYF
>TRBJ2-2|NA|TRBV28|many
TGTGCCACCGGGGCGGCGAGCCTCACCGGGGAGCTGTTTTTT
CATGAASLTGELFF
>TRBJ2-3|NA|TRBV11-3|few
TGTGCCAGCAGCCCCCGAGAACGGACAGACGCAGATACGCAGTATTTT
CASSPRERTDADTQYF
>TRBJ1-5|NA|TRBV12-3/TRBV12-4|NA
TGTGCCAGCAGTATACAGCTCATCAATCAGCCCCAGCATTTT
CASSIQLINQPQHF
>TRBJ1-5|NA|TRBV12-3/TRBV12-4|many
TGTGCCAGCAGTTCCCGGGACCGTGGGATTAGTGGCAATCAGCCCCAGCATTTT
CASSSRDRGISGNQPQHF
>TRBJ2-5|NA|TRBV5-5|few
TGTGCCAGCAGCTTCGGGCTAGGGGGAGAGACCCAGTACTTC
CASSFGLGGETQYF
>TRBJ1-2|NA|TRBV9|few
TGTGCCAGCGGATGGACAGACGGTTTGAACTATGGCTACACCTTC
CASGWTDGLNYGYTF
>TRBJ2-2|NA|TRBV3-1|few
TGTGCCAGCAGCCAAGAACGGCAGAACACCGGGGAGCTGTTTTTT
CASSQERQNTGELFF